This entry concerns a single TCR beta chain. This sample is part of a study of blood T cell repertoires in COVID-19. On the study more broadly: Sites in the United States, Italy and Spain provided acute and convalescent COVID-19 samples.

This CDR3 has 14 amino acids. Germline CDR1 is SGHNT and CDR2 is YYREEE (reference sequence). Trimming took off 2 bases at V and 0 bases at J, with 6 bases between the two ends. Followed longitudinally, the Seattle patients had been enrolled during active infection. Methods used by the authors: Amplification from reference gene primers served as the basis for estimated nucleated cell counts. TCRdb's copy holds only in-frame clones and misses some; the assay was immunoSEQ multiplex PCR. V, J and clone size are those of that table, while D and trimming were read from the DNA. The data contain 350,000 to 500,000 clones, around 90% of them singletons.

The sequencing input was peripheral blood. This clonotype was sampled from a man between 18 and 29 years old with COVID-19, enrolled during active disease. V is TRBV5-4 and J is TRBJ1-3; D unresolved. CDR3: CASSFGSSGNTIYF. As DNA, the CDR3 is TGTGCCAGCAGCTTTGGTAGCTCTGGAAACACCATATATTTT.